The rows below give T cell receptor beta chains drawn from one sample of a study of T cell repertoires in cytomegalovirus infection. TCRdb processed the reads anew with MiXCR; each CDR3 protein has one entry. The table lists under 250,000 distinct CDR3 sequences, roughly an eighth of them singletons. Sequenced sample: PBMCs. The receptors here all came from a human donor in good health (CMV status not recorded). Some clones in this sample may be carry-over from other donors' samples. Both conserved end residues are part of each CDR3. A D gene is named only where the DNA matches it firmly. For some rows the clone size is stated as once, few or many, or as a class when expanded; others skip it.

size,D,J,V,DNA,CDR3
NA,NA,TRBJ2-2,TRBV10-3,TGTGCCACCTCAATTTTGGAGGAGCTGTTTTTT,CATSILEELFF
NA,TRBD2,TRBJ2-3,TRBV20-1,TGCAGTGCTCCCTGTTGTAGCGGGGAAGAAGATACGCAGTATTTT,CSAPCCSGEEDTQYF
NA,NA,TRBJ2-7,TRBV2,TGTGCCAGCAGTCCTGCCCGGGCCTCTAGCTCCTACGAGCAGTACTTC,CASSPARASSSYEQYF
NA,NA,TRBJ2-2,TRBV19,TGTGCCAGTAGTATATCGGCTAGGGTTCCTACCGGGGAGCTGTTTTTT,CASSISARVPTGELFF
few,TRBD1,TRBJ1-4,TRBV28,TGTGCCAGCAGTCCCCCCGGGACAGGGGTCGGTGAAAAACTGTTTTTT,CASSPPGTGVGEKLFF
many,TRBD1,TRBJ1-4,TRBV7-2,TGTGCCAGCAGCTTAGGGGACAGGGGTGACGAAAAACTGTTTTTT,CASSLGDRGDEKLFF
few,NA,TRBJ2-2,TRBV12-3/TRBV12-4,TGTGCCAGCAGTTTAGGTTTAGGGGGAGTCACCGGGGAGCTGTTTTTT,CASSLGLGGVTGELFF
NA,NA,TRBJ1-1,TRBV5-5,TGTGCCAGCAGCTTGGCGGCTATCTCGAACACTGAAGCTTTCTTT,CASSLAAISNTEAFF
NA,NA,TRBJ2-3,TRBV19,TGTGCCAGTACTGGACAGCTCACAGATACGCAGTATTTT,CASTGQLTDTQYF
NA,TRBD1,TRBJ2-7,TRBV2,TGTGCCAGCAGCCTGGGACAGGGGCATCGGCTACTATCCTACGAGCAGTACTTC,CASSLGQGHRLLSYEQYF
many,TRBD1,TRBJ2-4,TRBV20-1,TGCAGTGCTAGGGAAGACCGGGACAGGGGCAAAAACATTCAGTACTTC,CSAREDRDRGKNIQYF
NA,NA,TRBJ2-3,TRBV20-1,TGCAGTGCTAGAGATCTACCCAATACGCAGTATTTT,CSARDLPNTQYF
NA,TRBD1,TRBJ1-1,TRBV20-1,TGCAGTGCTAGCTACAGGGGCGAGAACACTGAAGCTTTCTTT,CSASYRGENTEAFF
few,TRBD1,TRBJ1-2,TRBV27,TGTGCCAGCAGCCCTGGACAGGGCCTTATTTATGGCTACACCTTC,CASSPGQGLIYGYTF
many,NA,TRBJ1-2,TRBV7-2,TGTGCCAGCCGATTAGAAGGACAGCCAAACTATGGCTACACCTTC,CASRLEGQPNYGYTF
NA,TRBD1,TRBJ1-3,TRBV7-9,TGTGCCAGCAGGCCAGGGGGTGGAAACACCATATATTTT,CASRPGGGNTIYF
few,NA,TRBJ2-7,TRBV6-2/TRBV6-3,TGTGCCAGCGCGGCCGGGGATTTGAGAAACGAGCAGTACTTC,CASAAGDLRNEQYF
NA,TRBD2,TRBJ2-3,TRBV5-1,TGCGCCAGCAGCAGCACAACGGGGGGATCTAGCACAGATACGCAGTATTTT,CASSSTTGGSSTDTQYF
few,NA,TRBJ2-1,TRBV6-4,TGTGCCAGCAGTGCCCTGCAGGGCTATGAGCAGTTCTTC,CASSALQGYEQFF
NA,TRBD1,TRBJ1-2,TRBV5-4,TGTGCCAGCAGCCCGAGGGGACAGGGGAACTATGGCTACACCTTC,CASSPRGQGNYGYTF
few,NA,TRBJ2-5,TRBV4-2,TGTGCCAGCAGCCAAGATCCGAGCCGGGGGTGGGAGACCCAGTACTTC,CASSQDPSRGWETQYF
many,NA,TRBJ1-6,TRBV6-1,TGTGCCAGCACCCTCACGGCAAGCAATTCACCCCTCCACTTT,CASTLTASNSPLHF
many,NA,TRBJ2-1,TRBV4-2,TGTGCCAGCAGCCAAGGGACCCGGCAAAGACCTGAGCAGTTCTTC,CASSQGTRQRPEQFF
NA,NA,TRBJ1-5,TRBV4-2,TGTGCCAGCAGCCAGGAGGAGAATAGCAATCAGCCCCAGCATTTT,CASSQEENSNQPQHF
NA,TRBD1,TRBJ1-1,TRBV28,TGTGCCAGCAGTCCCCCGGGACAGTTAACTGAAGCTTTCTTT,CASSPPGQLTEAFF
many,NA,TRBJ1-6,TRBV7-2,TGTGCCAGCAGCTTGTCCCCTAATTCACCCCTCCACTTT,CASSLSPNSPLHF